This T cell receptor (beta chain) comes out of a study of blood T cell repertoires in COVID-19. For the study at large: The United States, Italy and Spain were the sources of the acute and convalescent COVID-19 samples. T cells, B-cell-depleted T cells, or PBMCs provided the cDNA or gDNA that served as material.

The CDR3 has 14 amino acids. Germline CDR1 reads KGHDR; CDR2 reads SFDVKD. J was trimmed by 3 bases and V by 9 bases; bases with no gene match: 5. As processed by the authors: Nucleated cell counts were estimated from reference gene primer amplification. The assay was immunoSEQ multiplex PCR, and TCRdb's table has in-frame clones only and misses some. D and trimming come from the DNA, and the V and J calls and clone size come from that table. The sample includes 250,000 to 300,000 clones, around 89% of them seen just once. What was sequenced was peripheral blood. The chain uses TRBV24-1 and TRBJ2-2, with 8 bases identical to TRBD1. This TCR derives from a woman aged 55-75 years with acute or convalescent COVID-19. The CDR3 loop is CATGTGVYTGELFF. The CDR3 bases are TGTGCCACCGGGACAGGAGTATACACCGGGGAGCTGTTTTTT.